Following are 29 T cell receptor beta chains from one sample sequenced in a study of blood T cell repertoires in COVID-19. Assay used: immunoSEQ multiplex PCR; TCRdb lists only in-frame clones, some missing. The profile shows some 87,000 clones, 75% to 90% of them singletons. Sequenced sample: peripheral blood. The receptors originated from a woman between 70 and 85 years old with acute or convalescent COVID-19.

This sequence joins TRBV12-3 or TRBV12-4 and TRBJ1-5; TRBD1 might be the D (5 bases). This CDR3 has 13 residues. Trimming stripped 7 bases from V and 4 bases from J, with 11 bases between. The CDR3 sequence is CASTRQLNQPQHF. The CDR3 DNA sequence: TGTGCCAGCACTCGACAGCTGAATCAGCCCCAGCATTTT.

The chain employs TRBV9 and TRBJ2-1, with 7 nucleotides matching TRBD2. This CDR3 contains 14 residues. Germline-derived CDR1 and CDR2 are SGDLS and YYNGEE. Trimming removed 3 bases from V and 9 bases from J; junction bases left unmatched: 9. For the CDR3, the DNA is TGTGCCAGCAGCGGAGGACTAGTCCCTGGTGAGCAGTTCTTC. Translating gives CASSGGLVPGEQFF.

The chain uses TRBV19 and TRBJ1-3; 7 bases match TRBD1. With V trimmed by 10 bases and J by 0 bases, 3 bases remained unmatched. CDR1 is LNHDA, CDR2 SQIVND, per germline (reference sequence). The CDR3 loop spans 13 amino acids. In DNA, the CDR3 is TGTGCCACGGGACAGAGCTCTGGAAACACCATATATTTT. Amino acids: CATGQSSGNTIYF.

This chain uses TRBV4-2 with TRBJ2-7, with TRBD2 identical over 13 bases. The CDR3 runs 17 residues. Germline assignment: CDR1 LGHNA and CDR2 YNFKEQ. Unmatched junction bases numbered 8, after V lost 1 base and J lost 5 bases. The CDR3 bases are TGTGCCAGCAGCCAAGTCCCCCGGACTAGCGGGAGTAACGAGCAGTACTTC. It specifies CASSQVPRTSGSNEQYF.

V usage is TRBV7-8 and J usage is TRBJ1-2, with D unresolved. CDR3 length: 13 amino acids. Germline V lookup: CDR1 SGHVS, CDR2 FQNEAQ. Between the trimmed V and J ends, which lost 2 bases and 4 bases, there was a span of 8 bases. The CDR3: CASSLQQPYGYTF. As DNA, the CDR3 is TGTGCCAGCAGCTTACAACAGCCCTATGGCTACACCTTC.

This clone was counted only a few times. The chain uses TRBV6-6 and TRBJ1-2, with TRBD1 matching over 11 bases. There are 16 residues in the CDR3. Germline values: CDR1 MNHNY, CDR2 SVGAGI (reference sequence). With 0 bases clipped from V and 4 bases from J, the junction kept 4 bases outside the gene matches. CDR3 sequence (DNA): TGTGCCAGCAGTTACTCGACCGGGACAGGGGGCTATGGCTACACCTTC. It specifies CASSYSTGTGGYGYTF.

The chain is built from TRBV24-1 and TRBJ2-1, with D unclear. The CDR3 is made up of 14 amino acids. Germline V gene lookup returns CDR1 KGHDR and CDR2 SFDVKD. V dropped 9 bases and J dropped 7 bases, with 18 bases sitting between them. The CDR3 DNA reads as TGTGCCACCGGAGCTTATCAGTCTACAAATGAGCAGTTCTTC. Translation: CATGAYQSTNEQFF.

The gene calls are TRBV28 and TRBJ1-2; D might be TRBD1 (6 bases). Germline V gives CDR1 MDHEN, CDR2 SYDVKM. Deletions cut 5 bases from V and 4 bases from J, with 14 bases between. The CDR3 has 14 residues. The DNA for the CDR3 is TGTGCCAGCAGTCTCTCCCGACAGGTCTATGGCTACACCTTC. Its protein is CASSLSRQVYGYTF.

The chain has TRBV7-9 and TRBJ1-2, with a possible D match to TRBD1 (5 bases). The germline V and J ends were trimmed by 3 bases and 0 bases, with 8 bases remaining between them. Germline V gene data show CDR1 as SEHNR and CDR2 as FQNEAQ (reference sequence). The CDR3 covers 14 residues. CDR3 loop: CASSFSGTNYGYTF. The CDR3 nucleotides read TGTGCCAGCAGCTTCTCAGGGACTAACTATGGCTACACCTTC. Full variable domain (outside the CDR3, taken from reference TRBV7-9 and TRBJ1-2): DTGVSQNPRHKITKRGQNVTFRCDPISEHNRLYWYRQTLGQGPEFLTYFQNEAQLEKSRLLSDRFSAERPKGSFSTLEIQRTEQGDSAMYLCASSFSGTNYGYTFGSGTRLTVV.

The rearrangement links TRBV5-1 to TRBJ1-2; 9 nucleotides line up with TRBD1. Trimming removed 4 bases from V and 7 bases from J; junction bases left unmatched: 5. The germline V gene encodes CDR1 SGHRS and CDR2 YFSETQ. The CDR3 length is 13 residues. The CDR3 DNA follows: TGCGCCAGCAGCCTATCGACAGGGGGTGGCTACACCTTC. Translated: CASSLSTGGGYTF.

The rearrangement joins TRBV28 to TRBJ2-7; 7 bases align to TRBD1. The J segment lost 4 bases and the V segment lost 2 bases, leaving 5 bases of the junction unmatched. The CDR3 covers 14 residues. Germline CDR1 is MDHEN and CDR2 is SYDVKM. CDR3 protein: CASSLRQGRYEQYF. CDR3 coding DNA: TGTGCCAGCAGTTTAAGACAGGGCCGATACGAGCAGTACTTC.

V and J are TRBV7-9 and TRBJ2-5; the match to TRBD2 covers 7 bases. This CDR3 spans 14 amino acids. CDR1 is SEHNR and CDR2 is FQNEAQ in the germline V gene (reference sequence). V gave up 1 base and J gave up 8 bases; unmatched junction bases: 7. The CDR3 nucleotides are TGTGCCAGCAGCTTAGGGCTAGCGGAAACTACCCAGTACTTC. It specifies CASSLGLAETTQYF.

The CDR3 DNA sequence: TGTGCCAGCAGTCCCGGGACAGGAAGGTCACCCCTCCACTTT. Translation gives CASSPGTGRSPLHF. The chain is built from TRBV5-4 and TRBJ1-6, with 8 bases lining up with TRBD1. After removal of 5 bases from V and 10 bases from J, the junction contained 8 bases not matched to a gene. CDR1 is SGHNT and CDR2 is YYREEE in the germline V gene (reference sequence). The CDR3 sequence is 14 residues long.

V usage is TRBV28 and J usage is TRBJ2-2; D is perhaps TRBD2 (6 bases). The germline V gene has CDR1 MDHEN and CDR2 SYDVKM. The CDR3 is made up of 19 amino acids. V was cut by 4 bases and J by 0 bases, with 21 bases left in between. The CDR3 loop is CASSSLGTRYGANTGELFF. The CDR3 coding sequence is TGTGCCAGCAGTTCTCTTGGGACTCGGTACGGAGCGAACACCGGGGAGCTGTTTTTT.

The rearrangement links TRBV7-9 to TRBJ2-3, with TRBD1 identical over 8 bases. Per germline, CDR1 SEHNR and CDR2 FQNEAQ (reference sequence). V trimming: 4 bases; J trimming: 6 bases; junction bases outside the gene matches: 3. The CDR3 totals 13 residues. The CDR3 DNA sequence: TGTGCCAGCAGCTCGACAGGGGCCGATACGCAGTATTTT. This codes for CASSSTGADTQYF.

The V and J genes are TRBV15 and TRBJ2-7; TRBD2 might be the D (5 bases). This CDR3 region has 15 residues. Germline lookup yields CDR1 LNHNV and CDR2 YYDKDF (reference sequence). The V end lost 0 bases, the J end lost 3 bases, and 12 bases lay between the germline ends. CDR3 nucleotide sequence: TGTGCCACCAGCAGAGATTTCTCGGGAAGCTACGAGCAGTACTTC. This codes for CATSRDFSGSYEQYF.

A single count supports this clone. The rearrangement joins TRBV2 to TRBJ1-2, with 7 bases identical to TRBD1. The ends lost 5 bases at V and 4 bases at J; junction bases unmatched: 7. The CDR3 spans 14 residues. CDR1 is SNHLY and CDR2 is FYNNEI in the germline V gene. The CDR3 protein is CASSQERTGYGYTF. The CDR3, as DNA: TGTGCCAGCAGTCAGGAAAGGACAGGCTATGGCTACACCTTC.

This chain connects TRBV5-1 to TRBJ2-1, with 14 bases fitting TRBD2. The V segment lost 0 bases and the J segment 7 bases; nucleotides outside the gene matches: 3. The CDR3 totals 16 residues. Germline CDR1 and CDR2: SGHRS and YFSETQ. The CDR3 here is CASSLAGTSGSNEQFF. For the CDR3, the DNA is TGCGCCAGCAGCTTGGCGGGGACTAGCGGGAGTAATGAGCAGTTCTTC.

The chain combines TRBV5-1 with TRBJ1-2, with 9 bases fitting TRBD1. Per the germline V gene, CDR1 is SGHRS and CDR2 is YFSETQ. CDR3 length: 16 residues. V dropped 0 bases and J dropped 8; count of bases not matched to a gene: 11. CDR3 amino acids: CASSLEGEGTGLGYTF. The CDR3 region has the DNA TGCGCCAGCAGCTTGGAAGGGGAAGGGACAGGGCTCGGCTACACCTTC.

The chain links TRBV6-5 to TRBJ2-1; D gene ambiguous. Trimming removed 8 bases from V and 4 bases from J, with 12 bases in between. CDR1 and CDR2 from the germline V gene are MNHEY and SVGAGI. The CDR3 is 13 residues long. CDR3 sequence: CASPAEEYNEQFF. DNA for the CDR3: TGTGCCAGCCCGGCGGAAGAATACAATGAGCAGTTCTTC.

The rearrangement joins TRBV5-1 to TRBJ2-5; weak D call: TRBD1 (6 bases). Germline V gene data show CDR1 as SGHRS and CDR2 as YFSETQ. CDR3 length: 17 amino acids. The ends were cut back, 3 bases at V and 4 bases at J, with 22 bases in the middle. CDR3 amino acids: CASSSTGTPKVGETQYF. The CDR3 DNA reads TGCGCCAGCAGCTCAACCGGGACACCAAAGGTTGGAGAGACCCAGTACTTC. The whole variable domain, remainder taken from reference TRBV5-1 and TRBJ2-5, is KAGVTQTPRYLIKTRGQQVTLSCSPISGHRSVSWYQQTPGQGLQFLFEYFSETQRNKGNFPGRFSGRQFSNSRSEMNVSTLELGDSALYLCASSSTGTPKVGETQYFGPGTRLLVL.

J is TRBJ2-1 and V is TRBV5-4; 11 bases map to TRBD2. V shed 2 bases and J 8 bases; nucleotides not matched to a gene: 6. Looked up from germline, CDR1 is SGHNT and CDR2 is YYREEE (reference sequence). CDR3 length: 15 amino acids. CDR3 loop: CASSFVLAGGDEQFF. DNA of the CDR3: TGTGCCAGCAGCTTCGTCCTAGCGGGGGGAGATGAGCAGTTCTTC.

The rearrangement links TRBV3-1 (or the pseudogene TRBV3-2) to TRBJ2-3; 12 bases line up with TRBD2. This CDR3 has 19 amino acids. Germline CDR1 and CDR2: LGHDT and YNNKEL (reference sequence). Unmatched junction bases numbered 12, after V lost 1 base and J lost 4 bases. CDR3 DNA: TGTGCCAGCAGCCAAGGAGATCTAGCGGGGGGGAGTCTCGCAGATACGCAGTATTTT. Protein sequence: CASSQGDLAGGSLADTQYF.

V and J are TRBV28 and TRBJ2-1, with 10 bases lining up with TRBD2. Germline V gene sequence: CDR1 MDHEN, CDR2 SYDVKM. The trim removed 1 base at V and 15 bases at J, leaving 12 bases unmatched. CDR3 length equals 15 residues. The DNA for the CDR3 is TGTGCCAGCAGTTTATTGGCTAGCGGGAGCACAGTCCCGTTCTTC. This codes for CASSLLASGSTVPFF.

The chain joins TRBV7-8 to TRBJ2-7, with D tentatively TRBD1 (6 bases). CDR3 length: 16 residues. With 4 bases removed from V and 3 bases from J, the gap between germline ends came to 19 bases. CDR1 and CDR2 (germline): SGHVS, FQNEAQ. The DNA of the CDR3 is TGTGCCAGCAGCTACAGGCGGTCACAGGGCTTCTACGAGCAGTACTTC. It codes for CASSYRRSQGFYEQYF.

The chain links TRBV9 to TRBJ2-3; D might be TRBD2 (6 bases). The CDR3 sequence is 15 residues long. The V end lost 0 bases, the J end lost 1 base, and 9 bases lay between the germline ends. Germline V gives CDR1 SGDLS, CDR2 YYNGEE. The CDR3 sequence is CASSVVPGGTDTQYF. The CDR3 DNA reads TGTGCCAGCAGCGTAGTTCCGGGAGGCACAGATACGCAGTATTTT. Using reference TRBV9 and TRBJ2-3 for the parts outside the CDR3, the full variable domain is DSGVTQTPKHLITATGQRVTLRCSPRSGDLSVYWYQQSLDQGLQFLIQYYNGEERAKGNILERFSAQQFPDLHSELNLSSLELGDSALYFCASSVVPGGTDTQYFGPGTRLTVL.

The J gene is TRBJ1-1, the V gene TRBV28, with TRBD1 identical over 7 bases. From germline, CDR1 is MDHEN and CDR2 SYDVKM. This CDR3 comprises 21 residues. V trimming: 1 base; J trimming: 1 base; junction bases outside the gene matches: 21. The CDR3: CASSLSPNGRTGRKQNTEAFF. CDR3 in DNA: TGTGCCAGCAGTTTATCCCCCAACGGTCGGACAGGTAGGAAACAGAACACTGAAGCTTTCTTT.

V usage is TRBV7-2 and J usage is TRBJ1-5; 7 nucleotides match TRBD1. Trimming removed 3 bases from V and 3 bases from J; junction bases left unmatched: 5. The CDR3 runs 15 residues. Germline V CDR1 and CDR2: SGHTA, FQGNSA. The CDR3 DNA sequence: TGTGCCAGCAGCTTTAGACAGGGATACAATCAGCCCCAGCATTTT. It is translated as CASSFRQGYNQPQHF.

This chain joins TRBV29-1 and TRBJ1-2; possibly TRBD1 for D (5 bases). Trimming pared 6 bases from V and 4 bases from J, leaving 18 bases between. The CDR3 is made up of 14 amino acids. Germline-derived CDR1 and CDR2 are SQVTM and ANQGSEA. The CDR3: CSVSTQGFRYGYTF. The CDR3 DNA is TGCAGCGTATCGACTCAGGGATTCCGCTATGGCTACACCTTC.